Sequencing of this T cell receptor (beta chain) was carried out in a study of cytotoxic CD8 clonotypes in ibrutinib-treated CLL. Profiled with immunoSEQ multiplex PCR; TCRdb holds only in-frame clones, not every one. Here the sample spans tens of thousands of clones, about 82% being singletons. To note about this clone: Its antigen is as yet unknown.

The CDR3 contains 14 residues. The V gene end was trimmed by 1 base and the J gene end by 4 bases; junction bases not matched to a gene: 4. Germline V CDR1 and CDR2: SGHRS, YFSETQ. Study-level findings and limits: Public clonotypes occurred uncommonly; on treatment, they contracted or remained stable. Pretreatment clonality was elevated relative to age-matched healthy donors and paralleled circulating CD8+ T-cell counts. Clonality went up at the time of ibrutinib response, stayed stable in sustained remission, and later dropped back toward its baseline level at progression.

Sequencing used PBMCs, obtained before ibrutinib treatment. This chain links TRBV5-1 with TRBJ2-7; 8 nucleotides align to TRBD1. The receptor was isolated from a human donor with chronic lymphocytic leukemia. CDR3: CASSLLQGGYEQYF. The CDR3 DNA reads TGCGCCAGCAGCTTGTTACAGGGGGGTTACGAGCAGTACTTC.